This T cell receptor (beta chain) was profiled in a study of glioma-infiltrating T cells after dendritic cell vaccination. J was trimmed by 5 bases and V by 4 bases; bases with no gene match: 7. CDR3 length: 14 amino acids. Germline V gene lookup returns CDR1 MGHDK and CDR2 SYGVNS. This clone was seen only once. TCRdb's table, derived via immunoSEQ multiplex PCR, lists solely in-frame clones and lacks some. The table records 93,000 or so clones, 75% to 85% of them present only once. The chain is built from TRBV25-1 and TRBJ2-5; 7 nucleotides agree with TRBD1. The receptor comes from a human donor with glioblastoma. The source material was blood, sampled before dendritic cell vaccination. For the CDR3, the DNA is TGTGCCAGCAGTGCTGAAGACAGGGAGGAGACCCAGTACTTC. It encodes CASSAEDREETQYF.